A selection of T cell receptor beta chains follows, all from one sample in a study of vaccination and CD4 T cells after COVID-19. TCRdb re-called the PCR reads with MiXCR, one entry per CDR3 protein. The repertoire holds roughly 15,000 distinct CDR3 sequences, with around 45% as singletons. No antigen has been identified for these receptors. The specimen sequenced was CD4+ T cells from blood, cultured in vitro. All receptors derive from a human donor who had recovered from COVID-19. Each CDR3 is given with its conserved first and last residue. The D gene is left open where the match is weak. Not every row has a clone size; where given, it reads once, few, many or a size class.

.,.,TRBJ1-2,TRBV20-1,TGCAGTGCTAGAATGGGGTTAGATGGCTACACCTTC,CSARMGLDGYTF
TRBD2,few,TRBJ2-5,TRBV19,TGTGCCAGTCAAAGGACTAGCGGGAGCCCCGGGACCCAGTACTTC,CASQRTSGSPGTQYF
TRBD1,.,TRBJ1-1,TRBV5-1,TGCGCCAGCAGCTCGGGACAGGCCAACACTGAAGCTTTCTTT,CASSSGQANTEAFF
.,few,TRBJ1-1,TRBV30,TGTGCCTGGAGAAGGGGGAACACTGAAGCTTTCTTT,CAWRRGNTEAFF
TRBD1,medium-sized,TRBJ1-2,TRBV19,TGTGCCAGTAGTACAACTAACAGGGGAAGAGGCTACACCTTC,CASSTTNRGRGYTF
.,few,TRBJ1-1,TRBV6-1,TGTGCCAGCAGTGAAGCGATAGGGTTCAACACTGAAGCTTTCTTT,CASSEAIGFNTEAFF
TRBD1,few,TRBJ1-5,TRBV7-2,TGTGCCAGCAGCCCGGACAGGAATAGCAATCAGCCCCAGCATTTT,CASSPDRNSNQPQHF
TRBD1,.,TRBJ2-2,TRBV12-3/TRBV12-4,TGTGCCAGCAGTTTCTACCACAGGGGGCGGAAAACCGGGGAGCTGTTTTTT,CASSFYHRGRKTGELFF
TRBD1,.,TRBJ1-1,TRBV12-3/TRBV12-4,TGTGCCAGCAGTTTAGCGGGACAGGGGATAGATGCTTTCTTT,CASSLAGQGIDAFF
TRBD2,.,TRBJ2-5,TRBV24-1,TGTGCCACCAGTGGAAACACGGGGCTAGCGGAAAACCAAGAGACCCAGTACTTC,CATSGNTGLAENQETQYF
.,.,TRBJ1-6,TRBV7-2,TGTGCCAGCAGCTTAGTGGGCGGGAGCTCCTATAATTCACCCCTCCACTTT,CASSLVGGSSYNSPLHF
TRBD2,.,TRBJ2-1,TRBV4-1,TGCGCCAGCAGCCCAGTCCCATACGGCGGGGGATGGGAGCAGTTCTTC,CASSPVPYGGGWEQFF
TRBD2,.,TRBJ2-3,TRBV9,TGTGCCAGCAGCGCTAGCGGGATGGGGCCAGATACGCAGTATTTT,CASSASGMGPDTQYF
.,.,TRBJ2-6,TRBV7-8,TGTGCCAGCAGCCCCGGGGGCTCTGGGGCCAACGTCCTGACTTTC,CASSPGGSGANVLTF
TRBD2,once,TRBJ2-3,TRBV11-2,TGTGCCAGCAGCCCCCTTGGCGGGGGGGCTAGCACAGATACGCAGTATTTT,CASSPLGGGASTDTQYF
.,.,TRBJ2-3,TRBV18,TGTGCCAGCTCACCATGGGGGTTAACAGATACGCAGTATTTT,CASSPWGLTDTQYF
.,few,TRBJ1-2,TRBV6-5,TGTGCCAGCAGTTCTCGGTACAGTGGCTACACCTTC,CASSSRYSGYTF
TRBD1,.,TRBJ2-5,TRBV5-4,TGTGCCAGCAGGTCCGGGACAGATAAAGAGACCCAGTACTTC,CASRSGTDKETQYF
TRBD2,few,TRBJ2-3,TRBV7-2,TGTGCCAGCAGCGGAGGCGGCGGGGGGAGCACAGATACGCAGTATTTT,CASSGGGGGSTDTQYF
TRBD1,.,TRBJ2-1,TRBV6-1,TGTGCCAGCTTGAGCAGGGGGCTAGACAATGAGCAGTTCTTC,CASLSRGLDNEQFF
TRBD1,.,TRBJ1-2,TRBV5-8,TGTGCCAGCAGCTTGGTCAGACAGGGCCTCTATGGCTACACCTTC,CASSLVRQGLYGYTF
.,.,TRBJ2-2,TRBV19,TGTGCCAGTAATAGACTCGACACCGGGGAGCTGTTTTTT,CASNRLDTGELFF
TRBD2,few,TRBJ2-1,TRBV19,TGTGCCAGCGGGGGGGAAATTTACAATGAGCAGTTCTTC,CASGGEIYNEQFF
.,.,TRBJ1-1,TRBV30,TGTGCCTGGAGCACGGCTTCGAACACTGAAGCTTTCTTT,CAWSTASNTEAFF
TRBD1,few,TRBJ1-2,TRBV19,TGTGCCAGTAGTACGCAGGGGGGGGACGGCCACTATGGCTACACCTTC,CASSTQGGDGHYGYTF
.,.,TRBJ1-3,TRBV7-2,TGTGCCAGCAGCTTAGGAGGATCCGGAAACACCATATATTTT,CASSLGGSGNTIYF
.,.,TRBJ1-5,TRBV29-1,TGCAGCGTTGAAGGGGCAGGACCTAATCAGCCCCAGCATTTT,CSVEGAGPNQPQHF